This TCR beta chain was identified during a study of T cell responses to AZD1222 COVID-19 vaccine (dated by TCRdb to the early 2020s). Some background on the complete study: AZD1222 recipients given second doses at about 4 weeks or at about 12 weeks were pooled, since spike-specific TCR depth and breadth were not found to differ between the two schedules. TCR sequencing was performed for over 230 trial participants, of whom around 210 were given two doses of AZD1222 and some 25 were given two doses of MenACWY control vaccine. Trial participants were enrolled by age into subgroups of 18-55, 56-69 and 70-plus years, and approximately 150, 30 and 60 TCR-sequenced participants, respectively, were included in these subgroups.

What the work shows at the level of the full study, not this receptor alone: No day 14 peak-response samples were available, so repertoires were characterized only after the peak T cell response. Epitopes outside the regions mutated in the B.1.351 and B.1.1.7 variants were reportedly recognized by nearly half of the unique spike-specific TCRs. CD4 TCRs associated with the vaccine covered the entire spike protein, and the dominant responses were in regions 160-218 and 743-854. The 56-69-year group was small, and its depth increase did not reach significance, likely because of low power. Participants were mostly white British, with more females than males. The authors suggested clonal diversity may have been underestimated. Conclusions about previously exposed vaccinees were limited because only six AZD1222 recipients were SARS-CoV-2 seropositive at baseline. A significant rise in spike-specific TCR breadth and depth was observed after two AZD1222 doses relative to day 0 and relative to MenACWY recipients.

The CDR3 regions of human TCRbeta chains were analyzed by immunosequencing. In the original analysis: Repertoire TCRs were checked for matches against a reference library of SARS-CoV-2-specific TCRs that had been generated using the MIRA antigen-specificity platform. Breadth was defined as the fraction of unique TCRs that were SARS-CoV-2-associated. Depth was defined as the fraction of total T cells that were SARS-CoV-2-associated. Using the MIRA data, each spike-specific TCR was mapped to the spike region that the TCR reacts to and placed in a CD4 or CD8 class. Log10-transformed breadth and depth values were compared by one-way ANOVA with Sidak's multiple comparisons tests. TCRdb stores this immuneACCESS table with in-frame sequences only. Part of the clones is absent; in the studies checked, under half of the shortfall reflects unresolved V genes, and no reason is known for the rest. V and J calls and clone size are those listed in that table; D and trimming were worked out from the DNA. The sample records about 130,000 clones, more than 70% of which are singletons. The ten largest make up about 1.6% of the sample.

Worth noting for this clone: The antigen it recognizes is unknown. It has no much larger one-base neighbor in the sample; base qualities were not kept.

Reading from cysteine to phenylalanine, the CDR3 counts 13 amino acids. Only the CDR3 DNA stays, 39 bases, in frame from base 1. CDR1 KGHSH and CDR2 LQKENI were looked up in the germline V gene. V is reduced by 0 bases and J by 5 bases, leaving a spacing of 5 bases between them. The sample's time point label is to be understood as: baseline before first vaccination. The vaccinee samples were drawn from two UK trials, COV001 and COV002, one of which was a single-blind randomized controlled phase 2/3 trial testing AZD1222 (ChAdOx1 nCoV-19) in healthy adults. For TCRbeta chain sequencing, PBMC samples were collected from trial participants at day 0 and at day 28 after the second dose.

The material sequenced was peripheral blood, taken on day 0 of AZD1222 vaccination. The origin of this receptor is an adult in good health. The receptor chain draws on TRBV18 and TRBJ2-1; there is no confident call for the D gene. The DNA sequence is TGTGCCAGCTCACCACCAGGTAACAATGAGCAGTTCTTC. This yields the protein CASSPPGNNEQFF.